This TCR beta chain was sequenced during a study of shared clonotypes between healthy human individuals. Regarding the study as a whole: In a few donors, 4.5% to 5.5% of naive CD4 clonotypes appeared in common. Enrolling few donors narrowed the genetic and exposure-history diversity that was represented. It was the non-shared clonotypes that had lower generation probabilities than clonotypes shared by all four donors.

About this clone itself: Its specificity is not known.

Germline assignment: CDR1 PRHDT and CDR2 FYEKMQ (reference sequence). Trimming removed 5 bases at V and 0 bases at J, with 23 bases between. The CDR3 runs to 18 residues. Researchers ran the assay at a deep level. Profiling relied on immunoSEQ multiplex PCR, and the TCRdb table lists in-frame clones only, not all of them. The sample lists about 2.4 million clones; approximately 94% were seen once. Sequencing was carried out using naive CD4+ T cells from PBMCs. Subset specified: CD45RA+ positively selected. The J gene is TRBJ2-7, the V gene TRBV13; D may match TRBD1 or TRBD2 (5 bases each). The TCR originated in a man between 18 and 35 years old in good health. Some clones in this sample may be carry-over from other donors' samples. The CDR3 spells CASSPGQRGTRPSYEQYF. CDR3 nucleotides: TGTGCCAGCAGCCCCGGGCAGCGAGGGACCCGGCCCTCCTACGAGCAGTACTTC.